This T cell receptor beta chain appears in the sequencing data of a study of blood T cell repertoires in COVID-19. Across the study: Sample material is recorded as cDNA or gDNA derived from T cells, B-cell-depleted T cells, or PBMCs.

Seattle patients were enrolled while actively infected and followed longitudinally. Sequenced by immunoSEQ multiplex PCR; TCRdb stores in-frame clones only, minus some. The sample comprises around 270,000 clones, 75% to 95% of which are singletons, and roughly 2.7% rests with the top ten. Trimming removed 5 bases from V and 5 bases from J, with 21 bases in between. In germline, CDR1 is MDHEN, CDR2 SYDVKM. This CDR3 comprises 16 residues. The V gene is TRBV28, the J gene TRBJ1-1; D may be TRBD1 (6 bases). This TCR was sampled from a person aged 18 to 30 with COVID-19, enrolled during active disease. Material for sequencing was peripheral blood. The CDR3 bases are TGTGCCAGCAGTCTAACCGAGGACAGTCCTTCGACTGAAGCTTTCTTT. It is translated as CASSLTEDSPSTEAFF.